This TCR beta chain was identified in a study of blood T cell repertoires in COVID-19 (TCRdb year 2020). Some background on the complete study: Samples from collaborators originated in the United States, Italy and Spain and spanned both the acute and convalescent phases of COVID-19. Deeply sampled blood TCRbeta repertoires from subjects exposed to, actively infected with, or recovered from COVID-19 were included in the dataset. The material from the prospective study consisted of cDNA or gDNA derived from T cells, B-cell-depleted T cells, or PBMCs. Where available, HLA class I and class II types were obtained from metadata supplied by the sample provider rather than from assay-based typing. The samples were drawn from the first 160 participants of the ongoing ImmuneRACE study and from more than 1,000 subjects provided by 6 global collaborators. The sample metadata nearly always contained a de-identified subject ID, COVID-19 status, age in years and sex. A freely available public database, intended as a resource for researchers studying the immune response to SARS-CoV-2, is where the repertoires were released. The investigation overall reported the following: The amount of clinical and demographic metadata varied by source and participant and was provided uncurated.

TCRbeta CDR3 regions were amplified from genomic DNA by means of the immunoSEQ Assay, a bias-controlled multiplex PCR. Processing in the source paper ran as follows. The number of nucleated cells in each sample was estimated from the amplification of reference gene primers within the assay. Sequence reads were collapsed and filtered to measure the absolute abundance of every unique TCRbeta CDR3 rearrangement. Productive Simpson clonality was computed per sample as the square root of Simpson's diversity index over productive rearrangements. Here the immuneACCESS table is served through TCRdb, limited to in-frame sequences with V and J called. Missing clones are a known gap in these copies; in checked studies unresolved V genes cover under half, and the rest lacks a known reason. That table furnishes V, J and clone size, whereas the DNA furnished D and trimming. The sample data list around 130,000 clones, and around nine tenths of these were observed just once. The ten largest clones represent 2% to 2.5% of the sample.

CDR1 MNHEY and CDR2 SVGEGT are derived from the germline V gene. The germline ends are 18 bases apart after V is trimmed by 0 bases and J by 2 bases. The CDR3 measures 18 amino acids from cysteine to phenylalanine. Solely the CDR3 DNA is kept, with 54 bases framed from the first base. A remark on this clone: Its antigen is currently not known. Base quality data are lacking; no much larger clone is found one base away.

Each collaborating institution followed its own protocols to collect whole blood in K2EDTA tubes. Collaborator samples were shipped for TCRbeta analysis as frozen whole blood, isolated PBMCs, or DNA extracted from either sample type. Rearrangement joined TRBV6-2 or TRBV6-3 to TRBJ2-3; the D region possibly corresponds to TRBD2 (7 bases align). The specimen sequenced was peripheral blood. The source of this sequence is a man aged 65 to 85 with active COVID-19. The CDR3 protein is CASSYSPGEGENTDTQYF. The DNA is TGTGCCAGCAGTTACTCTCCCGGGGAGGGGGAGAACACAGATACGCAGTATTTT.